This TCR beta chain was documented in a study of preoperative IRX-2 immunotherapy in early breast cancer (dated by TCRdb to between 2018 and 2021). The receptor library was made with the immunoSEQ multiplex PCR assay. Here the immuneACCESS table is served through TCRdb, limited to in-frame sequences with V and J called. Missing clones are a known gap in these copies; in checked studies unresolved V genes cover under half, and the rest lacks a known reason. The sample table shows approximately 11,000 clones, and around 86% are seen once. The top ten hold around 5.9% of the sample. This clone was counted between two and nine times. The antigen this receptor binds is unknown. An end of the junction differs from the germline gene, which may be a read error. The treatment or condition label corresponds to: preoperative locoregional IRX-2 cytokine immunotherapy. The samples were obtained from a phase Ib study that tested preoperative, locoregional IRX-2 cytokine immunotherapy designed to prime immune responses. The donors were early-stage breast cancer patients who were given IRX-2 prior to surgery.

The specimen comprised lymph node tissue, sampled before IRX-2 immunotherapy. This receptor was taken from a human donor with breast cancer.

The encoded CDR3 is CASSSGERSTDTQYF. In nucleotide form, the sequence is TGTGCTAGCAGCTCCGGAGAGCGGAGCACAGATACGCAGTATTTT. The chain employs TRBV11-3 and TRBJ2-3, with TRBD2 tentatively as D gene (5 bases match). CDR1 and CDR2 are drawn from the germline V gene: SGHNT, YENEEA. From the cysteine through the phenylalanine, the CDR3 covers 15 amino acids. Here the CDR3 DNA is all that survives: 45 bases in frame from base 1.